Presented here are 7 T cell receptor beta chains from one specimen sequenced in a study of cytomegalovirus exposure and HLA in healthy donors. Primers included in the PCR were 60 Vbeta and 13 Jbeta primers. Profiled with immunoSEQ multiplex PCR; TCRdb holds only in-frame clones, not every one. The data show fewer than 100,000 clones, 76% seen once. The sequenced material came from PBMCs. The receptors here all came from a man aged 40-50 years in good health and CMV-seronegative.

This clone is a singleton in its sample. The CDR3 is CAISESGGTGELFF. DNA for the CDR3: TGTGCCATCAGTGAGTCGGGGGGGACCGGGGAGCTGTTTTTT. This chain uses TRBV10-3 with TRBJ2-2, with 7 positions matching TRBD2. From germline, CDR1 is ENHRY and CDR2 SYGVKD. This CDR3 comprises 14 residues. Trimming cost V 0 bases and J 5 bases; bases outside gene matches: 0.

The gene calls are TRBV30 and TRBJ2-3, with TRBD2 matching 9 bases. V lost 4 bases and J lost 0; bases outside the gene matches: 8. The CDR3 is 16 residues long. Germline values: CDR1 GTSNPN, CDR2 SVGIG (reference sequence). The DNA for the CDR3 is TGTGCCTGGAATATTGGGGCGGGAGGGAGCACAGATACGCAGTATTTT. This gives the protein CAWNIGAGGSTDTQYF.

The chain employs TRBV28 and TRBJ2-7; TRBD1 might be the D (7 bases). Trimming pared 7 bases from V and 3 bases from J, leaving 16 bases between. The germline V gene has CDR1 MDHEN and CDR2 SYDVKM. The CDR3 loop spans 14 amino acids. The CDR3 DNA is TGTGCCAGCACTGCAGGGGGGTCCTACTACGAGCAGTACTTC. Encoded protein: CASTAGGSYYEQYF.

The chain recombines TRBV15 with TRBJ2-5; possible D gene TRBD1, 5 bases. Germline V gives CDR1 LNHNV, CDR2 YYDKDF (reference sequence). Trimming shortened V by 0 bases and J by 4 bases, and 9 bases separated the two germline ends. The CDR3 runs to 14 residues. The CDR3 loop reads CATSRDLQVETQYF. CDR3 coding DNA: TGTGCCACCAGCAGAGATTTACAGGTAGAGACCCAGTACTTC.

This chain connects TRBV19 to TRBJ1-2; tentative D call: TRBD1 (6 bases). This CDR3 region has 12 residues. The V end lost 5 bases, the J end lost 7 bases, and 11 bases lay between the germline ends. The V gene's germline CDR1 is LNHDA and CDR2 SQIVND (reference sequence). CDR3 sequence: CASSYAGVGYTF. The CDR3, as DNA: TGTGCCAGTAGTTACGCAGGGGTTGGCTACACCTTC.

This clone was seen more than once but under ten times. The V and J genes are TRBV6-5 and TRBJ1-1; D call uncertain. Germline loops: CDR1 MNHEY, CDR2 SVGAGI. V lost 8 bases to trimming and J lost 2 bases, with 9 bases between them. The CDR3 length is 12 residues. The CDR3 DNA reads TGTGCCAGCTCGAGGGCAAACACTGAAGCTTTCTTT. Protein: CASSRANTEAFF.

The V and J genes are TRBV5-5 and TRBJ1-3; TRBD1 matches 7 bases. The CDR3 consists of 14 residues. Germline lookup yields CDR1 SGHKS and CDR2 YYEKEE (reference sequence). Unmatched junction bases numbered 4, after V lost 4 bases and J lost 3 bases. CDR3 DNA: TGTGCCAGCAGCCCGACAGGGAATGGAAACACCATATATTTT. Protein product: CASSPTGNGNTIYF.